These 9 T cell receptor beta chains were sequenced from one sample in a study of blood T cell repertoires in COVID-19. Clones were sequenced by immunoSEQ multiplex PCR, and TCRdb holds only the in-frame ones, with some missing. The sample has tens of thousands of clones; less than 85% are singletons. Sequencing used peripheral blood. The receptors were gathered from a woman of 80 years or more with acute or convalescent COVID-19.

There are a few counts of this clone. V gene TRBV21-1 combines with J gene TRBJ2-7; the table assigns TRBD1, which was not confirmed against the DNA. TRBV21-1 is an annotated pseudogene. CDR3 length: 17 amino acids. CDR3 amino acids: CASSSRDRGTLGHEQYF. The DNA for the CDR3 is TGTGCCAGCAGCAGCCGGGACAGGGGCACCCTCGGGCACGAGCAGTACTTC.

The chain carries TRBV5-1 and TRBJ2-5; 11 bases are shared with TRBD2. The CDR3 sequence is 15 residues long. The trim removed 0 bases at V and 5 bases at J, leaving 3 bases unmatched. Germline lookup yields CDR1 SGHRS and CDR2 YFSETQ. CDR3 in DNA: TGCGCCAGCAGCTTGGTACTAGCGGGAGTGGAGACCCAGTACTTC. Its translation is CASSLVLAGVETQYF.

In DNA form, the CDR3 reads TGTGCCAGCAGCTTGGCTAGCGGACCCTACAATGAGCAGTTCTTC. It encodes CASSLASGPYNEQFF. The J gene is TRBJ2-1, the V gene TRBV7-3, with 7 bases aligning to TRBD2. Germline lookup yields CDR1 SGHTA and CDR2 FQGTGA. The J segment lost 2 bases and the V segment lost 3 bases, leaving 4 bases of the junction unmatched. The CDR3 spans 15 residues.

This chain links TRBV5-1 with TRBJ2-6; D perhaps matches TRBD1 (6 bases). The CDR3 is 20 residues long. V was pared by 1 base and J by 1 base, with 21 bases between. Germline-derived CDR1 and CDR2 are SGHRS and YFSETQ. CDR3 nucleotides: TGCGCCAGCAGCTTGAACTTCCGTAGACAGGAAATATCTGGGGCCAACGTCCTGACTTTC. Translated: CASSLNFRRQEISGANVLTF.

V gene TRBV6-5 combines with J gene TRBJ2-7, with D tentatively TRBD1 (7 bases). This CDR3 has 14 amino acids. Trimming took off 6 bases at V and 3 bases at J, with 15 bases between the two ends. Germline CDR1 reads MNHEY; CDR2 reads SVGAGI. The CDR3 loop reads CASREGQWHYEQYF. CDR3 nucleotides: TGTGCCAGCAGGGAGGGACAGTGGCACTACGAGCAGTACTTC.

The V gene is TRBV5-1, the J gene TRBJ2-5; 10 bases line up with TRBD2. The germline V gene has CDR1 SGHRS and CDR2 YFSETQ. J lost 1 base, V lost 1 base, and 4 bases had no gene match. There are 16 residues in the CDR3. CDR3 protein: CASSLSSGGLQETQYF. CDR3 in DNA: TGCGCCAGCAGCTTGTCTAGCGGGGGCCTCCAAGAGACCCAGTACTTC.

This clone was seen once. The rearrangement links TRBV10-3 to TRBJ1-6; D is perhaps TRBD1 (5 bases). Germline CDR1 and CDR2: ENHRY and SYGVKD. The CDR3 is 15 amino acids. V gave up 1 base and J gave up 7 bases, with 11 bases separating them. The CDR3 sequence is CAISELGQGNSPLHF. The CDR3 region has the DNA TGTGCCATCAGTGAGTTAGGACAAGGCAATTCACCCCTCCACTTT.

In regard to this clone: Other nucleotide sequences in the sample specify the same CDR3. V gene TRBV18 combines with J gene TRBJ2-5; 8 positions agree with TRBD1. Germline trimming cut 4 bases from V and 4 bases from J; bases unmatched to any gene: 5. CDR3 size: 14 residues. CDR1 is KGHSH and CDR2 is LQKENI in the germline V gene. Here the CDR3 reads CASSQETGAETQYF. CDR3 nucleotide sequence: TGTGCCAGCTCACAGGAGACAGGGGCAGAGACCCAGTACTTC.

This clone has just one count. This rearrangement joins TRBV18 to TRBJ2-1; 8 bases are a match to TRBD2. This CDR3 has 16 amino acids. CDR1 and CDR2 from the germline V gene are KGHSH and LQKENI. J gave up 4 bases and V 3 bases, and 8 bases lay outside the gene matches. CDR3 sequence: CASSPLGGGRYNEQFF. The CDR3 DNA reads as TGTGCCAGCTCACCTCTCGGTGGCGGGAGGTACAATGAGCAGTTCTTC. Using reference TRBV18 and TRBJ2-1 for the parts outside the CDR3, the full variable domain is NAGVMQNPRHLVRRRGQEARLRCSPMKGHSHVYWYRQLPEEGLKFMVYLQKENIIDESGMPKERFSAEFPKEGPSILRIQQVVRGDSAAYFCASSPLGGGRYNEQFFGPGTRLTVL.